A selection of T cell receptor beta chains follows, all from one sample in a study of T cell responses to AZD1222 COVID-19 vaccine. The assay was immunoSEQ multiplex PCR, and TCRdb's table has in-frame clones only and misses some. Of approximately 160,000 clones in the sample, 75% to 95% are singletons; the top ten hold around 4.4%. Sequencing used peripheral blood, obtained on day 0 of AZD1222 vaccination. The receptors come from an adult in good health. Both conserved end residues are part of each CDR3. D genes are given only for firm matches. Expanded clones get a size class; other rows say once, few or many, or leave the size out.

TGTGCCATCACCCAAGGACAGGTAGGGACTGAAGCTTTCTTT	CAITQGQVGTEAFF	TRBV10-3	.	TRBD1	TRBJ1-1
TGTGCCAGCAGTGGGACAGGGGAGTCCTACAATGAGCAGTTCTTC	CASSGTGESYNEQFF	TRBV2	.	TRBD1	TRBJ2-1
TGTGCCAGCAGCCACAGGCGGGGGCCCATCTACGAGCAGTACTTC	CASSHRRGPIYEQYF	TRBV3-1/TRBV3-2	.	.	TRBJ2-7
TGTGCCAGCAGCATCAGCGGGAATGCCTACAATGAGCAGTTCTTC	CASSISGNAYNEQFF	TRBV7-2	.	TRBD2	TRBJ2-1
TGTGCCAGCAGTCCCCCGGGGCTAGGCTCCTACAATGAGCAGTTCTTC	CASSPPGLGSYNEQFF	TRBV6-6	.	.	TRBJ2-1
TGTGCCAGCAGCTTGGTCGGGGCAGAATCAAGGGGAGCTTTCTTT	CASSLVGAESRGAFF	TRBV5-4	.	.	TRBJ1-1
TGTGCCAGCAGTCCCCGGGGTAGCGGGGGATCCTACGAGCAGTACTTC	CASSPRGSGGSYEQYF	TRBV27	.	TRBD2	TRBJ2-7
TGTGCCAGCAATCGGGGATCTGGAAACACCATATATTTT	CASNRGSGNTIYF	TRBV28	.	.	TRBJ1-3
TGTGCCAGCAGCTTGGCTGCGGGAAGGGGGCGCGTTTACGAGCAGTACTTC	CASSLAAGRGRVYEQYF	TRBV5-6	.	.	TRBJ2-7
TGTGCCAGTAGGATACAGGGGGCAACCAATCAGCCCCAGCATTTT	CASRIQGATNQPQHF	TRBV19	.	TRBD1	TRBJ1-5
TGTGCCACCAGTGACCCCGGGACAGGGACCTACGAGCAGTACTTC	CATSDPGTGTYEQYF	TRBV24-1	.	TRBD1	TRBJ2-7
TGTGCCAGCAGCTTCCACAAGGAGAGCGGGAGTATGGAGCAGTACTTC	CASSFHKESGSMEQYF	TRBV7-9	once	TRBD2	TRBJ2-7
TGTGCCAGCAGGCCACAGGGGGGCACAGATACGCAGTATTTT	CASRPQGGTDTQYF	TRBV6-5	.	TRBD1	TRBJ2-3
TGTGCCAGCAGTTACCCGCTAGCGGGAGCTCAAGAGCAGTACTTC	CASSYPLAGAQEQYF	TRBV6-2/TRBV6-3	once	TRBD2	TRBJ2-7
TGTGCCAGCAGCCCCCGGAGGGGAGGCGGAACTGAAGCTTTCTTT	CASSPRRGGGTEAFF	TRBV7-9	once	.	TRBJ1-1
TGTGCCAGCAGCCAAGAAGGGAGGCCCAGCAATCAGCCCCAGCATTTT	CASSQEGRPSNQPQHF	TRBV4-2	.	.	TRBJ1-5
TGTGCCAGCAGCCCCGGGACTAGCGGCTCCTACGAGCAGTACTTC	CASSPGTSGSYEQYF	TRBV11-3	.	TRBD2	TRBJ2-7